Here is one T cell receptor beta chain with its context. This entry comes from a study of blood T cell repertoires in COVID-19. Study-level information: The analysed material was cDNA or gDNA that came from T cells, B-cell-depleted T cells, or PBMCs.

The germline V gene has CDR1 SGHRS and CDR2 YFSETQ. This CDR3 has 14 residues. Germline trimming cut 5 bases from V and 5 bases from J; bases unmatched to any gene: 7. Methods used by the authors: Amplification of reference gene primers was used by the study to estimate nucleated cell counts. Clones were sequenced by immunoSEQ multiplex PCR, and TCRdb holds only the in-frame ones, with some missing. The V and J calls and clone size were taken over from that table, and D and trimming were inferred from the DNA. The sample has 93,000 or so clones, roughly 84% seen once. Sequenced: peripheral blood. The chain joins TRBV5-1 to TRBJ2-5; 9 bases line up with TRBD2. The clonotype was recovered from a human donor in a cohort sampled during active or convalescent COVID-19. The CDR3 loop reads CASRTGLAGETQYF. CDR3 nucleotide sequence: TGCGCCAGCAGGACGGGACTAGCAGGGGAGACCCAGTACTTC.